These T cell receptor beta chains were read from a single sample in a study of blood T cell repertoires in COVID-19. TCRdb's copy holds only in-frame clones and misses some; the assay was immunoSEQ multiplex PCR. The data contain 150,000 to 200,000 clones, around 86% of them singletons. The sequencing sample was made of peripheral blood. The receptors stem from a woman aged 65 to 85 with COVID-19, enrolled during active disease. CDR3s include the opening cysteine and the closing phenylalanine or tryptophan. The D gene is left open where the match is weak. A row's size may be missing; if present it is once, few, many or a size class.

v_gene,abundance,j_gene,d_gene,CDR3nt,CDR3aa
TRBV24-1,-,TRBJ2-1,TRBD1,TGTGCCACCCGGGACAGTACTTACAATGAGCAGTTCTTC,CATRDSTYNEQFF
TRBV7-3,many,TRBJ1-1,-,TGTGCCAGCAGCTTGTCAGGGTACACTGAAGCTTTCTTT,CASSLSGYTEAFF
TRBV10-3,-,TRBJ2-3,-,TGTGCCATCAGTGAGTCGCAACGGGGAGGTGGCACAGATACGCAGTATTTT,CAISESQRGGGTDTQYF
TRBV5-1,once,TRBJ2-1,TRBD2,TGCGCCAGCAGCTACTACTCTACTAGCGATGAGCAGTTCTTC,CASSYYSTSDEQFF
TRBV4-1,-,TRBJ1-3,-,TGCGCCAGCAGCCAACTGTGGGGAGTGGGAAACACCATATATTTT,CASSQLWGVGNTIYF
TRBV5-1,-,TRBJ2-3,TRBD1,TGCGCCAGCAGCGGAGGACAGGCCACAGATACGCAGTATTTT,CASSGGQATDTQYF
TRBV11-2,once,TRBJ1-2,-,TGTGCCAGCAGCCCGGGACTACCCTATGGCTACACCTTC,CASSPGLPYGYTF
TRBV7-2,once,TRBJ2-7,TRBD1,TGTGCCAGCAGCTTAACTTCAGGGGGTGTATACGAGCAGTACTTC,CASSLTSGGVYEQYF
TRBV4-2,once,TRBJ1-2,-,TGTGCCAGCAGCCAAGAGGTGGGCCAGGGGGGCTACACCTTC,CASSQEVGQGGYTF
TRBV19,-,TRBJ2-1,TRBD2,TGTGCCAGTAGTGTTCTTAGCGGGAGGGCCGTACATGAGCAGTTCTTC,CASSVLSGRAVHEQFF
TRBV28,-,TRBJ1-1,TRBD1,TGTGCCAGCAGCTCCCCGGGACAGGGACCAAGCACTGAAGCTTTCTTT,CASSSPGQGPSTEAFF
TRBV28,-,TRBJ2-1,-,TGTGCCAGCAGTTTACCATCCACCGGGTCCATTTCATTCTACAATGAGCAGTTCTTC,CASSLPSTGSISFYNEQFF
TRBV5-1,-,TRBJ2-3,TRBD1,TGCGCCAGCAGTCGGGACAGATCCACAGATACGCAGTATTTT,CASSRDRSTDTQYF
TRBV5-6,once,TRBJ1-2,TRBD1,TGTGCCAGCAGCTTGGACCCTGGACAGGGTCGATATGGCTACACCTTC,CASSLDPGQGRYGYTF
TRBV5-6,once,TRBJ2-5,TRBD2,TGTGCCAGCAGCTTCATAGCGGGACGGCAAGAGACCCAGTACTTC,CASSFIAGRQETQYF
TRBV24-1,-,TRBJ2-1,-,TGTGCCACCAGTGATTTGACGGGGAGCTCCTACAATGAGCAGTTCTTC,CATSDLTGSSYNEQFF
TRBV7-3,-,TRBJ2-6,TRBD2,TGTGCCAGCAGCGCCGGGAGGTTCGTCGCCGGGGCCAACGTCCTGACTTTC,CASSAGRFVAGANVLTF
TRBV21-1,-,TRBJ2-1,-,TGTGCCAGCAGCAAACGGTCTCGGGGGGGTGAGCAGTTCTTC,CASSKRSRGGEQFF
TRBV7-3,-,TRBJ1-1,-,TGTGCCAGCAGCTTAGGGACTCAAACTGAAGCTTTCTTT,CASSLGTQTEAFF
TRBV20-1,-,TRBJ2-5,-,TGCAGTGCTAGTTTAGAAGAGACCCAGTACTTC,CSASLEETQYF